This T cell receptor beta chain emerged from a study of T cell responses to AZD1222 COVID-19 vaccine (dated by TCRdb to about 2021). Turning to the overall study: AZD1222 recipients with second doses at about 4 weeks or about 12 weeks were pooled, because spike-specific TCR depth and breadth did not differ between schedules. Trial participants were enrolled into age subgroups of 18-55, 56-69 and 70-plus years, which contained 148, 28 and 57 TCR-sequenced participants, respectively. TCR sequencing covered fewer than 250 trial participants: approximately 200 given two doses of AZD1222 and about 26 given two doses of MenACWY control vaccine.

What this sample's time point label stands for: baseline before first vaccination. Samples from vaccinated people were obtained from the UK trials COV001 and COV002, which included a single-blind randomized controlled phase 2/3 trial of AZD1222 (ChAdOx1 nCoV-19) in healthy adults. Trial participant PBMC samples were collected at day 0 and day 28 after the second dose for TCRbeta chain sequencing. As concerns this clone: The target of this receptor is not known. Base qualities are not recorded, but no much larger clone differs from it by a single base.

The CDR3 regions of human TCRbeta chains were subjected to immunosequencing. On the study's bioinformatics: Repertoire TCRs were matched against a reference library of SARS-CoV-2-specific TCRs generated with the MIRA antigen-specificity platform. Breadth meant the fraction of unique TCRs that were SARS-CoV-2-associated, whereas depth meant the fraction of total T cells that were SARS-CoV-2-associated. Each spike-specific TCR was assigned to its reactive spike region and to a CD4 or CD8 class using the MIRA data. Log10-transformed breadth and depth values were compared by one-way ANOVA with Sidak's multiple comparisons tests. TCRdb's version of the immuneACCESS table is confined to in-frame rearrangements and falls short of the full clone set. An unresolved V gene accounts for under half of the shortfall where checked; the remainder is of unknown origin. V, J and clone size reflect that table, while D and trimming were determined from the DNA. Within this sample are 100,000 to 150,000 clones, with approximately 91% of them counted one time only. Roughly 6.3% of the sample comes from the top ten.

What the study reported, not specific to this receptor: Vaccine-associated CD4 TCRs spanned the whole spike protein, with dominant responses in regions 160-218 and 743-854. After two AZD1222 doses, spike-specific TCR breadth and depth were significantly higher than at day 0 and than in MenACWY recipients. Because no samples from the day 14 peak response were available, repertoires could be characterized only after the peak T cell response. Conclusions about previously exposed vaccinees were limited because only six AZD1222 recipients were SARS-CoV-2 seropositive at baseline. Most participants were white British and females outnumbered males, and the authors suggested that clonal diversity may have been underestimated. The 56-69-year group was small, and its depth increase did not reach significance, likely because of low power. Reportedly, close to half of the unique spike-specific TCRs recognized epitopes lying outside the regions that are mutated in the B.1.351 and B.1.1.7 variants.

The junction shows trimming of 3 bases on V and 8 bases on J, and the gene matches do not reach 12 bases of it. Based on the germline V gene, the CDR1 and CDR2 sequences are SQVTM and ANQGSEA. There are 16 amino acids in the CDR3, from cysteine to phenylalanine inclusive. Only the CDR3 DNA stays, 48 bases, in frame from base 1. The source is an adult in good health. Specimen: peripheral blood, collected on day 0 of AZD1222 vaccination. The sequence joins TRBV29-1 to TRBJ2-1, with 11 bases aligning to TRBD2. The nucleotide sequence is given as TGCAGCGTTGACCTTGGGCTAGCGGGGGGTTTATATGAGCAGTTCTTC. Its product reads: CSVDLGLAGGLYEQFF.